This T cell receptor beta chain was documented in a study of a mutant IDH1 vaccine in newly diagnosed glioma. Overall study: Treated patients had a mean age of around 39 years and a sex split that was roughly 60% male and 37.5% female.

The CDR3 is made up of 16 amino acids. Germline V lookup: CDR1 LGHNA, CDR2 YNFKEQ. J lost 4 bases, V lost 0 bases, and 9 bases had no gene match. Assay used: immunoSEQ multiplex PCR; TCRdb lists only in-frame clones, some missing. The table lists 25,000 to 35,000 clones, approximately 91% of them singletons. Stated time point: baseline, week 1 (first vaccination visit). Treatment of the sample: pre-vaccination baseline after standard-of-care therapy. This material consisted of PBMCs, taken from a glioma patient treated with radiotherapy, temozolomide or both. The chain is built from TRBV4-2 and TRBJ2-7; 7 bases fit TRBD2. The origin of this receptor is a woman in her 40s with glioma. As DNA, the CDR3 is TGTGCCAGCAGCCAAGATCCGCTAGCGGTTATGTACGAGCAGTACTTC. Translating gives CASSQDPLAVMYEQYF.